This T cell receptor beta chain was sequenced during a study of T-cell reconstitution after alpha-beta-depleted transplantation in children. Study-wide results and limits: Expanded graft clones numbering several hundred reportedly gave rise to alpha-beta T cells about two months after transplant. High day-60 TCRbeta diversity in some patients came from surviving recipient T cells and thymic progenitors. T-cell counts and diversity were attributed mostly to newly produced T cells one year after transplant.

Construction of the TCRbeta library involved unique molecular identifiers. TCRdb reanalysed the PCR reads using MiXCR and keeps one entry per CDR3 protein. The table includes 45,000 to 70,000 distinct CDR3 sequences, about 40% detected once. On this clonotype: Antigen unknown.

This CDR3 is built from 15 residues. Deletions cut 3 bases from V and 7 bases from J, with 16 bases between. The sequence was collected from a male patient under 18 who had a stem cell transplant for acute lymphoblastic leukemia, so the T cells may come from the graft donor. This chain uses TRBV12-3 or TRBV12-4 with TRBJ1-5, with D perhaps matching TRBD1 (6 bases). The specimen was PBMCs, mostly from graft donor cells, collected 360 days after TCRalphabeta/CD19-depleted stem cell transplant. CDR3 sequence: CASSFTMGGAQPQHF. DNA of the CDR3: TGTGCCAGCAGTTTTACTATGGGGGGCGCCCAGCCCCAGCATTTT.